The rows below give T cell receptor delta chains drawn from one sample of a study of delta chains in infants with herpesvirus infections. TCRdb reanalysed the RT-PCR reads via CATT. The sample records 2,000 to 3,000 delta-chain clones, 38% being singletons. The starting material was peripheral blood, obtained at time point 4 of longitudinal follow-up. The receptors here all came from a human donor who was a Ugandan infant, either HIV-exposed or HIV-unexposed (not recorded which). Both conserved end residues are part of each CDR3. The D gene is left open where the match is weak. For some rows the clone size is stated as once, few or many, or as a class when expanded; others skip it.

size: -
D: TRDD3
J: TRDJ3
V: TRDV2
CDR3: CACDTVLTGGYAGSWDTRQMFF
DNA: TGTGCCTGTGACACCGTCCTTACTGGGGGATACGCGGGCTCCTGGGACACCCGACAGATGTTTTTC

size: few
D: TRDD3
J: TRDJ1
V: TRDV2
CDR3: CACDTLGTGGPVTDKLIF
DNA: TGTGCCTGTGACACGTTGGGTACTGGGGGACCAGTTACCGATAAACTCATCTTT

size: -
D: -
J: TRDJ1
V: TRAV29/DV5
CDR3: CAAKEGRRGFGTDKLIF
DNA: TGTGCAGCAAAGGAAGGGCGTCGGGGATTCGGGACCGATAAACTCATCTTT

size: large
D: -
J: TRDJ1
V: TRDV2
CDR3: CACDTVVSKGDKLIF
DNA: TGTGCCTGTGACACCGTGGTCTCCAAAGGCGATAAACTCATCTTT

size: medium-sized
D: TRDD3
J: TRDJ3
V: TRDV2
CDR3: CACDTAGGYAPWDTRQMFF
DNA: TGTGCCTGTGACACCGCGGGGGGATACGCCCCCTGGGACACCCGACAGATGTTTTTC

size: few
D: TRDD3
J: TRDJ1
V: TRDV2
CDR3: CACDTVSTGGSVNTDKLIF
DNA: TGTGCCTGTGACACCGTCAGTACTGGGGGATCCGTTAACACCGATAAACTCATCTTT

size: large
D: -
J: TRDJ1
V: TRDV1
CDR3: CALGEHPKYTDKLIF
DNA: TGTGCTCTTGGGGAACATCCGAAGTACACCGATAAACTCATCTTT

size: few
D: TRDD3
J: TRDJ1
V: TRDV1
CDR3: CALGELNPLGSGGYLSDKLIF
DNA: TGTGCTCTTGGGGAACTTAATCCCCTAGGGTCTGGGGGATACTTATCGGATAAACTCATCTTT

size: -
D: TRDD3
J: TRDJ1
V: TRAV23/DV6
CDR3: CAFIRGGYEGFVTDKLIF
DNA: TGTGCCTTTATAAGGGGGGGATACGAAGGGTTCGTCACCGATAAACTCATCTTT

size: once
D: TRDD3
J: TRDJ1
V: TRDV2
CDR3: CACDTLKTGGYPGTDKLIF
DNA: TGTGCCTGTGACACCCTCAAGACTGGGGGATACCCGGGCACCGATAAACTCATCTTT

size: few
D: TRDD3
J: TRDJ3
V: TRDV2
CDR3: CACDTVGLGDTSWDTRQMFF
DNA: TGTGCCTGTGACACCGTCGGGCTGGGGGATACCTCCTGGGACACCCGACAGATGTTTTTC

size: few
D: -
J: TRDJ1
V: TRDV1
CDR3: CALGEPGLLLLGTHSRFPYTDKLIF
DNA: TGTGCTCTTGGGGAACCTGGTCTACTCCTACTGGGGACCCACTCAAGGTTCCCCTACACCGATAAACTCATCTTT

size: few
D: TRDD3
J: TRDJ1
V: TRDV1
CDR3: CALGGKPGPSPYWGIKGTDKLIF
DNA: TGTGCTCTTGGGGGCAAACCGGGGCCTTCCCCTTACTGGGGGATCAAGGGGACCGATAAACTCATCTTT

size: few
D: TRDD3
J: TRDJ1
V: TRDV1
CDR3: CALGEDLEEGPGGDKLIF
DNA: TGTGCTCTTGGGGAAGATCTTGAAGAAGGACCTGGGGGCGATAAACTCATCTTT

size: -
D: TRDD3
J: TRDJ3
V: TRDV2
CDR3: CACDLSGGPSSWDTRQMFF
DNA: TGTGCCTGTGACTTATCTGGGGGTCCCAGCTCCTGGGACACCCGACAGATGTTTTTC

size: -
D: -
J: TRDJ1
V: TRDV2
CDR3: CACDTVLRVGDYTDKLIF
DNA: TGTGCCTGTGACACCGTCCTACGAGTTGGAGATTACACCGATAAACTCATCTTT

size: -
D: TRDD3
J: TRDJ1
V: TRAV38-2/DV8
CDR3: CAYRNLPLGPPRFYTDKLIF
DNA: TGTGCTTATCGAAACCTACCACTGGGGCCCCCACGCTTTTACACCGATAAACTCATCTTT

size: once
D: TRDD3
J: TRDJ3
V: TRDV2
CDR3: CACDTVARLGDRQGTRQMFF
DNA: TGTGCCTGTGACACCGTTGCACGACTGGGGGATAGGCAGGGCACCCGACAGATGTTTTTC

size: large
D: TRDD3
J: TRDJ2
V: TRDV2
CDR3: CACDTVSAYWGIRETAQLFF
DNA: TGTGCCTGTGACACCGTTTCCGCGTACTGGGGGATACGTGAGACAGCACAACTCTTCTTT

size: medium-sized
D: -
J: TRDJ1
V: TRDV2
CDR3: CACDTVIQVGTRDTDKLIF
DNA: TGTGCCTGTGACACCGTGATACAAGTTGGGACGCGTGACACCGATAAACTCATCTTT

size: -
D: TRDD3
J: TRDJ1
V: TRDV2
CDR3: CACDTLGDTGKLIF
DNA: TGTGCCTGTGACACATTGGGGGATACAGGGAAACTCATCTTT

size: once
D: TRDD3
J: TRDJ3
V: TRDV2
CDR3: CACDTTGGPSSWDTRQMFF
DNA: TGTGCCTGTGACACCACTGGGGGGCCCAGCTCCTGGGACACCCGACAGATGTTTTTC

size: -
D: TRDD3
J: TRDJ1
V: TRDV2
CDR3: CACDTLILGENTDKLIF
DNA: TGTGCCTGTGACACCTTAATACTGGGGGAAAACACCGATAAACTCATCTTT

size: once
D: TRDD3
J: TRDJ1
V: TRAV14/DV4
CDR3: CALKVKDTPTTDKLIF
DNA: TGTGCTCTGAAGGTTAAGGATACGCCCACCACCGATAAACTCATCTTT

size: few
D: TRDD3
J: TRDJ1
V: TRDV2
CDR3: CACDKVGGWSTDKLIF
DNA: TGTGCCTGTGACAAAGTGGGGGGATGGTCAACCGATAAACTCATCTTT

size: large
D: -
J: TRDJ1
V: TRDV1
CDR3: CALGGPGFPHQINTDKLIF
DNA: TGTGCTCTTGGGGGCCCCGGCTTTCCCCACCAAATAAACACCGATAAACTCATCTTT

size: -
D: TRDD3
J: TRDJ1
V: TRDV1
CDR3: CALGASTPLPCFWGIRDGLIF
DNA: TGTGCTCTTGGGGCATCAACCCCTCTTCCTTGCTTCTGGGGGATACGCGACGGACTCATCTTT

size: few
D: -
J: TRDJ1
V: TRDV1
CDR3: CALGFRRTDKLIF
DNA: TGTGCTCTTGGGTTCCGGAGAACCGATAAACTCATCTTT

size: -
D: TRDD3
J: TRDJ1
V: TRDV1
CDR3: CALGKDLGDIGATDKLIF
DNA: TGTGCTCTTGGGAAAGACCTGGGGGATATAGGGGCGACCGATAAACTCATCTTT

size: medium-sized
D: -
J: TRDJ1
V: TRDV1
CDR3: CALGPKSGSAGSRMYTDKLIF
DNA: TGTGCTCTTGGGCCAAAATCGGGTTCGGCTGGGAGTCGGATGTACACCGATAAACTCATCTTT

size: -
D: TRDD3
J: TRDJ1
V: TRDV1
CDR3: CALGDQYWGIPMGDKLIF
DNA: TGTGCTCTTGGGGACCAGTACTGGGGGATACCAATGGGCGATAAACTCATCTTT

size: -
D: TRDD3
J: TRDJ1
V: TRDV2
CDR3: CACDALLGDTSSDKLIF
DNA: TGTGCCTGTGATGCGCTTCTGGGGGATACGTCTTCCGATAAACTCATCTTT

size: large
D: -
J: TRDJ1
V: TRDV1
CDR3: CALGGIPNLGDRPRSDKLIF
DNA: TGTGCTCTTGGGGGGATTCCTAACCTAGGGGATCGGCCCAGAAGCGATAAACTCATCTTT

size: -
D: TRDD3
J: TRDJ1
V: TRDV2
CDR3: CACDSLGVPYTDKLIF
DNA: TGTGCCTGTGATTCGCTGGGGGTCCCTTACACCGATAAACTCATCTTT

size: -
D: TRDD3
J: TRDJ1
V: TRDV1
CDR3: CALGVSLWPLWGIRETDKLIF
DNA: TGTGCTCTTGGGGTCAGCTTGTGGCCCCTCTGGGGGATACGCGAGACCGATAAACTCATCTTT

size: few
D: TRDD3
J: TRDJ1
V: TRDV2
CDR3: CACDTLLLGDTYTDKLIF
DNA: TGTGCCTGTGACACCTTACTACTGGGGGATACCTACACCGATAAACTCATCTTT

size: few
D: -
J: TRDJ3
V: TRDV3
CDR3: CAVWDMAFLLTGGHPWDTRQMFF
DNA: TGTGCCGTTTGGGATATGGCCTTCCTACTCACTGGGGGACATCCCTGGGACACCCGACAGATGTTTTTC

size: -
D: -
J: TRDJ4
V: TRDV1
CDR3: CALGELVPTILGLRWTRPLIF
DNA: TGTGCTCTTGGGGAACTAGTCCCTACAATACTGGGACTCCGTTGGACCAGACCCCTGATCTTT

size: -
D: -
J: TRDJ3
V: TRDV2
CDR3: CACDPLADSWDTRQMFF
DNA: TGTGCCTGTGACCCGTTGGCGGACTCCTGGGACACCCGACAGATGTTTTTC

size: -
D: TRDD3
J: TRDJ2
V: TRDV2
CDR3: CACDTVLTGGYEPKAQLFF
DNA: TGTGCCTGTGACACCGTACTTACTGGGGGATACGAACCAAAGGCACAACTCTTCTTT